Listed below are T cell receptor beta chains from one sample, sequenced in a study of OX40 agonist ivuxolimab in advanced cancers. Assay used: immunoSEQ multiplex PCR; TCRdb lists only in-frame clones, some missing. This repertoire shows about 78,000 clones, around 91% found once; its top ten account for 2.5% to 3%. The sequenced sample was CD4+ or CD8+ T cells sorted from blood, obtained in a trial of the OX40 agonist ivuxolimab. Receptors were obtained from an adult with an advanced solid tumor such as melanoma, head and neck, liver or kidney cancer. Each CDR3 is given with its conserved first and last residue. The D gene is left open where the match is weak. Clone size is given for some rows only: seen once, a few or many times, or a class if the clone is expanded.

clone_size,v_call,j_call,d_call,cdr3_nt,cdr3_aa
-,TRBV5-1,TRBJ2-7,TRBD1,TGCGCCAGCAGCTCCTGGACAGGGGGCGGCTACGAGCAGTACTTC,CASSSWTGGGYEQYF
-,TRBV10-2,TRBJ1-1,-,TGCGCCAGCAGGCCTCTAGGGACTCCTTCATGGACTGAAGCTTTCTTT,CASRPLGTPSWTEAFF
-,TRBV2,TRBJ1-3,TRBD1,TGTGCCAGCAGGGTAGACAGGGGAGGAAACACCATATATTTT,CASRVDRGGNTIYF
once,TRBV10-3,TRBJ1-1,-,TGTGCCATCAGTGACTTCGGAACAGGGTTCACTGAAGCTTTCTTT,CAISDFGTGFTEAFF
-,TRBV4-1,TRBJ2-5,TRBD2,TGCGCCAGCAGCCAAGATCCGGGGGGATCACGGGAGACCCAGTACTTC,CASSQDPGGSRETQYF
-,TRBV6-6,TRBJ1-2,TRBD1,TGTGCCAGCAGTTACTCGAATGGGGACAGAAACTATGGCTACACCTTC,CASSYSNGDRNYGYTF
-,TRBV5-1,TRBJ2-6,TRBD1,TGCGCCAGCAGCTTAGGGACAGGGGTACCTGGGGCCAACGTCCTGACTTTC,CASSLGTGVPGANVLTF
-,TRBV5-4,TRBJ1-4,-,TGTGCCAGCAGCTTGGGGGGACGGGCCTCAACTAATGAAAAACTGTTTTTT,CASSLGGRASTNEKLFF
-,TRBV5-1,TRBJ2-1,TRBD2,TGCGCCAGCAGCTTGGGACTAGCGGCATACAATGAGCAGTTCTTC,CASSLGLAAYNEQFF
-,TRBV6-5,TRBJ2-1,-,TGTGCCAGCAGTTACTGGGGAGCTCCCTACAATGAGCAGTTCTTC,CASSYWGAPYNEQFF
-,TRBV7-9,TRBJ2-5,TRBD2,TGTGCCAGCACTAGCGGGAGTTTAGGGGCCCAAGAGACCCAGTACTTC,CASTSGSLGAQETQYF
few,TRBV10-1,TRBJ1-2,-,TGCGCCAGCAGTGATACAGGGCACTATGGCTACACCTTC,CASSDTGHYGYTF
-,TRBV29-1,TRBJ2-2,-,TGCAGCGTGGACCGGGACTGGACCGGGGAGCTGTTTTTT,CSVDRDWTGELFF
-,TRBV7-9,TRBJ2-7,TRBD1,TGTGCCAGCAGCCGCCGGGACAGTTCCTACGAGCAGTACTTC,CASSRRDSSYEQYF
-,TRBV7-9,TRBJ1-1,-,TGTGCCAGCAGCTTAGGGGGAGGCACTGAAGCTTTCTTT,CASSLGGGTEAFF
-,TRBV18,TRBJ2-1,-,TGTGCCAGCTCACCACTAGCGGATTATGAGCAGTTCTTC,CASSPLADYEQFF
-,TRBV6-4,TRBJ1-2,-,TGTGCCAGCGGGGGGCACGCGGGGAGTCTAAGCTATGGCTACACCTTC,CASGGHAGSLSYGYTF
-,TRBV9,TRBJ2-3,-,TGTGCCAGCGGGGTCAGCACAGATACGCAGTATTTT,CASGVSTDTQYF
-,TRBV7-8,TRBJ2-5,-,TGTGCCAGCAGCTTAGTCTGGGTCTCCCCGTCGACCCAGTACTTC,CASSLVWVSPSTQYF
once,TRBV27,TRBJ2-7,-,TGTGCCACCGCCCAGGGGGGCCCGGAATCCGAGCAGTACTTC,CATAQGGPESEQYF
-,TRBV6-1,TRBJ1-5,TRBD1,TGTGCCAGCAGGGAAGCCCTCCGGGACAGCTATAGCAATCAGCCCCAGCATTTT,CASREALRDSYSNQPQHF
-,TRBV2,TRBJ1-1,-,TGTGCCAGCAGTGAAACAGGCTCGAACACTGAAGCTTTCTTT,CASSETGSNTEAFF
-,TRBV5-1,TRBJ2-4,-,TGCGCCAGCAGCGGGGGGACAGCAGCAAACATTCAGTACTTC,CASSGGTAANIQYF
once,TRBV5-6,TRBJ2-3,TRBD1,TGTGCCAGCAGCCGCACTGGACAGGCAGGAGCAGATACGCAGTATTTT,CASSRTGQAGADTQYF
-,TRBV5-6,TRBJ1-2,TRBD1,TGTGCCAGCAGCCCAGGGGGTTATGGCTACACCTTC,CASSPGGYGYTF
-,TRBV5-4,TRBJ1-6,-,TGTGCCAGCAGCTTGTTGGCGAACCCCGATTCACCCCTCCACTTT,CASSLLANPDSPLHF
-,TRBV5-4,TRBJ1-2,-,TGTGCCAGCAGCCCCGGGTGGGGGGTTAGTGGCTACACCTTC,CASSPGWGVSGYTF
-,TRBV5-1,TRBJ2-5,-,TGCGCCAGCTACCCAGGGCCCGGCGAGGAGACCCAGTACTTC,CASYPGPGEETQYF
-,TRBV5-4,TRBJ1-1,-,TGTGCCAGCAACACGGGGAGAATGAACACTGAAGCTTTCTTT,CASNTGRMNTEAFF
-,TRBV6-6,TRBJ1-1,-,TGTGCCAGCAGTTCAAAACAAGGGGGGACTGAAGCTTTCTTT,CASSSKQGGTEAFF
-,TRBV4-2,TRBJ2-7,-,TGTGCCAGCAGCCAAGATGGAGGGACTCCCCCCTACGAGCAGTACTTC,CASSQDGGTPPYEQYF
once,TRBV6-6,TRBJ2-7,TRBD1,TGTGCCAGCACCAGGACAGGGGTGAACGAGCAGTACTTC,CASTRTGVNEQYF
-,TRBV5-1,TRBJ2-2,-,TGCGCCAGCAGCTTTGGGGACTTCAGGGGCACCGGGGAGCTGTTTTTT,CASSFGDFRGTGELFF
-,TRBV5-1,TRBJ1-6,TRBD1,TGCGCCAGCAGCTTCGGGACAGGAGGTTTAGGCCTCCACTTT,CASSFGTGGLGLHF
-,TRBV10-2,TRBJ1-6,-,TGCGCCAGCCGGCGGGGGAGGACCTATAATTCACCCCTCCACTTT,CASRRGRTYNSPLHF
-,TRBV28,TRBJ1-6,-,TGTGGTCCCAACCCAGGAGATTCACCCCTCCACTTT,CGPNPGDSPLHF
-,TRBV5-1,TRBJ1-2,TRBD1,TGCGCCAGCAGCTTAGGAAGAGGGGGCGATATGAGCTACACCTTC,CASSLGRGGDMSYTF
-,TRBV27,TRBJ1-1,TRBD1,TGTGCCAGCAGTTCCCAGACAGGGGACGCTGAAGCTTTCTTT,CASSSQTGDAEAFF
-,TRBV19,TRBJ1-1,-,TGTGCCAGTAGTATCCAGGGGATGAGCACTGAAGCTTTCTTT,CASSIQGMSTEAFF
-,TRBV18,TRBJ2-2,-,TGTGCCAGCTCACGGGAGGCCGGGGAGCTGTTTTTT,CASSREAGELFF
-,TRBV19,TRBJ1-1,-,TGTGCCAGTAGTATGTTGGAGGGATACACTGAAGCTTTCTTT,CASSMLEGYTEAFF
once,TRBV28,TRBJ2-7,TRBD2,TGTGCCAGCAGTTCACCGACTAGCGGGAGTACGGCGCAGTACTTC,CASSSPTSGSTAQYF
-,TRBV19,TRBJ2-4,TRBD2,TGTGCCAGTAGAATGGGCGGGAGGGCCGACAAAAACATTCAGTACTTC,CASRMGGRADKNIQYF
-,TRBV11-2,TRBJ1-2,TRBD1,TGTGCCAGCAGCTCGAATAGGATGCCGGGACAGGCCGATGGCTACACCTTC,CASSSNRMPGQADGYTF
few,TRBV5-4,TRBJ2-5,-,TGTGCCAGCAGCTTGGCGGAGACCCAGTACTTC,CASSLAETQYF
few,TRBV9,TRBJ1-1,-,TGTGCCAGCAGCGCCACAGGTATGAACACTGAAGCTTTCTTT,CASSATGMNTEAFF
-,TRBV6-1,TRBJ2-7,-,TGTGCCAGCAGTAAAACTAGGGGTCCCTACGAGCAGTACTTC,CASSKTRGPYEQYF
-,TRBV7-2,TRBJ1-2,TRBD1,TGTGCCAGCGGATGGAGGGGGCCTCAGGGCTACACCTTC,CASGWRGPQGYTF
-,TRBV6-6,TRBJ2-1,-,TGTGCCAGCAACCTAGGGAGCTCCTACAATGAGCAGTTCTTC,CASNLGSSYNEQFF
-,TRBV10-2,TRBJ1-2,TRBD1,TGCGCCAGCGGACAGGGGAACTATGGCTACACCTTC,CASGQGNYGYTF
-,TRBV29-1,TRBJ2-5,TRBD2,TGCAGCGTTGATTCTAGCGGGTTGGGAGAGACCCAGTACTTC,CSVDSSGLGETQYF
-,TRBV11-2,TRBJ2-3,-,TGTGCCAGCAGCTTTCGCAGGGGAACAGATACGCAGTATTTT,CASSFRRGTDTQYF
-,TRBV6-1,TRBJ1-2,-,TGTGCCAGCAGTGAAGGGGCCTATAATAACTATGGCTACACCTTC,CASSEGAYNNYGYTF
-,TRBV5-4,TRBJ2-7,TRBD2,TGTGCCAGCAGCCTGGGGAGGGCGAGATACGAGCAGTACTTC,CASSLGRARYEQYF
-,TRBV30,TRBJ1-2,-,TGTGCCTGGAGTAAAGGTTATGGCTACACCTTC,CAWSKGYGYTF
-,TRBV28,TRBJ1-2,-,TGTGCCAGCAGTTTATGGGCAGGGGAGAGCCGTGGCTACACCTTC,CASSLWAGESRGYTF
-,TRBV15,TRBJ2-7,-,TGTGCCACCAGTTTATCTGGCTCCTACGAGCAGTACTTC,CATSLSGSYEQYF
few,TRBV4-1,TRBJ2-7,TRBD2,TGCGCCAGCAGCCCGGGACTAGCGGGGGCTTGGGAGCAGTACTTC,CASSPGLAGAWEQYF